The rows below give T cell receptor beta chains drawn from one sample of a study of blood T cell repertoires in COVID-19. The repertoire was sequenced with immunoSEQ multiplex PCR; TCRdb's copy has only in-frame clones and lacks some. The data show hundreds of thousands of clones, around 91% seen once. The sample consisted of PBMCs or T cells enriched from blood (not recorded which). These receptors were collected from a man younger than 35 who had recovered from COVID-19. Each CDR3 is given with its conserved first and last residue. Fields, in order: clone size, J gene, D gene, V gene, CDR3 DNA, CDR3 protein. The D gene is left open where the match is weak. Some rows mark clone size as missing; the rest say once, few, many or name a class of expanded clone.

clone_size: NA; j_call: TRBJ1-2; d_call: TRBD1; v_call: TRBV6-6; cdr3_nt: TGTGCCAGCAGTACCTACGGGGCAGGGGGCGCCTATGGCTACACCTTC; cdr3_aa: CASSTYGAGGAYGYTF
clone_size: NA; j_call: TRBJ1-2; d_call: NA; v_call: TRBV9; cdr3_nt: TGTGCCAGCAGCGTATCAGCGGGGTATGGCTACACCTTC; cdr3_aa: CASSVSAGYGYTF
clone_size: once; j_call: TRBJ1-1; d_call: TRBD1; v_call: TRBV5-1; cdr3_nt: TGCGCCAGCAGCTTAGGGACAGGGGGCTCTATGAACACTGAAGCTTTCTTT; cdr3_aa: CASSLGTGGSMNTEAFF
clone_size: NA; j_call: TRBJ2-2; d_call: TRBD2; v_call: TRBV19; cdr3_nt: TGTGCCAGTAGTACAGGACTAGCGGGAGCATGGACCGGGGAGCTGTTTTTT; cdr3_aa: CASSTGLAGAWTGELFF
clone_size: NA; j_call: TRBJ2-7; d_call: TRBD2; v_call: TRBV7-9; cdr3_nt: TGTGCCATAAAGAGGGAGGGCTCCTACGAGCAGTACTTC; cdr3_aa: CAIKREGSYEQYF
clone_size: NA; j_call: TRBJ2-1; d_call: TRBD2; v_call: TRBV7-3; cdr3_nt: TGTGCCAGCAGCCCCTCTAGCGGGTTCTACAATGAGCAGTTCTTC; cdr3_aa: CASSPSSGFYNEQFF
clone_size: NA; j_call: TRBJ2-1; d_call: TRBD2; v_call: TRBV5-1; cdr3_nt: TGCGCCAGCAGCTTGGATCCGGGGGGGCTCCTTGAGCAGTTCTTC; cdr3_aa: CASSLDPGGLLEQFF
clone_size: NA; j_call: TRBJ2-7; d_call: NA; v_call: TRBV7-4; cdr3_nt: TGTGCCAGCAGCCTCTCCAGGGCTTGGGACTGCGAGCAGTACTTC; cdr3_aa: CASSLSRAWDCEQYF
clone_size: NA; j_call: TRBJ1-2; d_call: NA; v_call: TRBV3-1/TRBV3-2; cdr3_nt: TGTGCCAGCAGCCAACGAGGCTATGGCTACACCTTC; cdr3_aa: CASSQRGYGYTF
clone_size: NA; j_call: TRBJ2-1; d_call: TRBD1; v_call: TRBV19; cdr3_nt: TGTGCCAGTACCGCTTGGGACAGGGGAGTTGATGAGCAGTTCTTC; cdr3_aa: CASTAWDRGVDEQFF
clone_size: NA; j_call: TRBJ1-5; d_call: TRBD1; v_call: TRBV6-6; cdr3_nt: TGTGCCAGCACGCACCGGACAGGGGACGGTCAGCCCCAGCATTTT; cdr3_aa: CASTHRTGDGQPQHF